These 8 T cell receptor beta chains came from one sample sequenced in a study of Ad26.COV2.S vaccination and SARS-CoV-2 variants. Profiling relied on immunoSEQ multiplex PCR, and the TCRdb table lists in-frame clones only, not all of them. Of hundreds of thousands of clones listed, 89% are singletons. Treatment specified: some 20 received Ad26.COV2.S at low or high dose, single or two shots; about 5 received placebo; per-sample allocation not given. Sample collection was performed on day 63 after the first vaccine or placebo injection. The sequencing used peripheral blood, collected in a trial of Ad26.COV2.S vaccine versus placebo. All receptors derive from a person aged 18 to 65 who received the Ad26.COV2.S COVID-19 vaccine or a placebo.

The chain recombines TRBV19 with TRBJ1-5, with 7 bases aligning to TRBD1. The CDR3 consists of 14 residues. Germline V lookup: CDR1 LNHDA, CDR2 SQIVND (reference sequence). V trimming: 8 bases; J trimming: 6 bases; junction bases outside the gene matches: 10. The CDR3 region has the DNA TGTGCCAGTTTGGGCGACAGGGAGGCTCAGCCCCAGCATTTT. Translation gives CASLGDREAQPQHF.

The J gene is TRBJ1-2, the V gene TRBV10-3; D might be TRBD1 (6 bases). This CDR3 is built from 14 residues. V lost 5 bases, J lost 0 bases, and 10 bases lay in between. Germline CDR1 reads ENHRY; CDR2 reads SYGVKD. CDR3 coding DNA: TGTGCCATCAGTCCACAGGGCACTAACTATGGCTACACCTTC. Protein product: CAISPQGTNYGYTF.

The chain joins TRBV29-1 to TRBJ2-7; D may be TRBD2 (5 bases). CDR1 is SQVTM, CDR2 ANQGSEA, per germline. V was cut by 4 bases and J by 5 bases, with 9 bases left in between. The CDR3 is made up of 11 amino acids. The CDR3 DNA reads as TGCAGCGTTGCGGACTTCGACGAGCAGTACGTC. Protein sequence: CSVADFDEQYV.

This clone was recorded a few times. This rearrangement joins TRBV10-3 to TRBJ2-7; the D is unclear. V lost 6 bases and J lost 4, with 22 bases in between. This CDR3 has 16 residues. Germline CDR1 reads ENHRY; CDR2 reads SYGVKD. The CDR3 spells CAIRSLQTTEGYEQYV. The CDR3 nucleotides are TGTGCCATCAGGTCCTTGCAAACCACCGAAGGTTACGAGCAGTACGTC.

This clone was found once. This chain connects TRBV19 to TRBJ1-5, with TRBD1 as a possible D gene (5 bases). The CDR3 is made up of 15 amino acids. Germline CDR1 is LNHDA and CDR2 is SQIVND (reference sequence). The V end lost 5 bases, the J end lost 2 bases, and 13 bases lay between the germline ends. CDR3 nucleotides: TGTGCCAGTAGTTCTGCAGGGCGAGGCAATCAGCCCCAGCATTTT. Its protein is CASSSAGRGNQPQHF.

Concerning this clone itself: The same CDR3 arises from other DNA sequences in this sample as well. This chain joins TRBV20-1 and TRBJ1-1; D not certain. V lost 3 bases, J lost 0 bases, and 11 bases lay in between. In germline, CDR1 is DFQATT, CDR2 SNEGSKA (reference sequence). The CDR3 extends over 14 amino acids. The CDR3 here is CSASRGPLNTEAFF. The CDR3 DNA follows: TGCAGTGCTAGTAGAGGACCTCTGAACACTGAAGCTTTCTTT.

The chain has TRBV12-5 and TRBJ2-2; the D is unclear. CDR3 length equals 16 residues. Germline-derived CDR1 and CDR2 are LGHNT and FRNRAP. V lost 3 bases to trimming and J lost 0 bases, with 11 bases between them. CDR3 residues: CASGLLNHPNTGELFF. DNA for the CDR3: TGTGCTAGTGGTTTACTCAATCACCCGAACACCGGGGAGCTGTTTTTT.

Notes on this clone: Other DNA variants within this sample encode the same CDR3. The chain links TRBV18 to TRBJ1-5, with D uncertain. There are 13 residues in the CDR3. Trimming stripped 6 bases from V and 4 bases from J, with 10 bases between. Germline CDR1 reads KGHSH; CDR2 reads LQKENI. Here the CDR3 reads CASSPDSNQPQHF. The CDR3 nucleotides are TGTGCCAGCTCGCCCGATTCGAATCAGCCCCAGCATTTT.